This T cell receptor (beta chain) was observed in a study of T-cell reconstitution after alpha-beta-depleted transplantation in children. Germline-derived CDR1 and CDR2 are LGHNA and YSLEER. The CDR3 consists of 16 residues. After removal of 0 bases from V and 10 bases from J, the junction contained 5 bases not matched to a gene. It was with unique molecular identifiers that the TCRbeta library was prepared. One entry per CDR3 protein, called by TCRdb with MiXCR from the PCR reads. The table records approximately 490,000 distinct CDR3 sequences, about 12% of them present only once. This receptor was taken from a human donor who donated a stem cell graft to a child with combined immunodeficiency. The sample in question was PBMCs from the stem cell graft donor, obtained from the stem cell graft. This chain uses TRBV4-3 with TRBJ2-2; 13 bases map to TRBD2. This CDR3 is CASSQDTSGGALELFF. In DNA form, the CDR3 reads TGCGCCAGCAGCCAAGACACTAGCGGGGGGGCATTGGAGCTGTTTTTT.